This section outlines one T cell receptor beta chain sequence together with its context. This specimen comes from a study of blood T cell repertoires in COVID-19. Sequencing used immunoSEQ multiplex PCR; TCRdb keeps in-frame clones, though not all of them. The sample lists fewer than 450,000 clones; approximately 90% were seen once. Enrolment of Seattle patients took place during active infection, and they were followed longitudinally. The V end lost 0 bases, the J end lost 1 base, and 11 bases lay between the germline ends. The CDR3 has 15 amino acids. Germline CDR1 SGDLS, CDR2 YYNGEE. Sequenced input: peripheral blood. The rearrangement uses TRBV9 and TRBJ2-7, with a tentative D call TRBD2 (5 bases). The TCR originated in a woman aged 50 to 65 with COVID-19, enrolled during active disease. The CDR3 region is CASSVGASGSYEQYF. Written as DNA, the CDR3 is TGTGCCAGCAGCGTAGGGGCGAGCGGATCCTACGAGCAGTACTTC.